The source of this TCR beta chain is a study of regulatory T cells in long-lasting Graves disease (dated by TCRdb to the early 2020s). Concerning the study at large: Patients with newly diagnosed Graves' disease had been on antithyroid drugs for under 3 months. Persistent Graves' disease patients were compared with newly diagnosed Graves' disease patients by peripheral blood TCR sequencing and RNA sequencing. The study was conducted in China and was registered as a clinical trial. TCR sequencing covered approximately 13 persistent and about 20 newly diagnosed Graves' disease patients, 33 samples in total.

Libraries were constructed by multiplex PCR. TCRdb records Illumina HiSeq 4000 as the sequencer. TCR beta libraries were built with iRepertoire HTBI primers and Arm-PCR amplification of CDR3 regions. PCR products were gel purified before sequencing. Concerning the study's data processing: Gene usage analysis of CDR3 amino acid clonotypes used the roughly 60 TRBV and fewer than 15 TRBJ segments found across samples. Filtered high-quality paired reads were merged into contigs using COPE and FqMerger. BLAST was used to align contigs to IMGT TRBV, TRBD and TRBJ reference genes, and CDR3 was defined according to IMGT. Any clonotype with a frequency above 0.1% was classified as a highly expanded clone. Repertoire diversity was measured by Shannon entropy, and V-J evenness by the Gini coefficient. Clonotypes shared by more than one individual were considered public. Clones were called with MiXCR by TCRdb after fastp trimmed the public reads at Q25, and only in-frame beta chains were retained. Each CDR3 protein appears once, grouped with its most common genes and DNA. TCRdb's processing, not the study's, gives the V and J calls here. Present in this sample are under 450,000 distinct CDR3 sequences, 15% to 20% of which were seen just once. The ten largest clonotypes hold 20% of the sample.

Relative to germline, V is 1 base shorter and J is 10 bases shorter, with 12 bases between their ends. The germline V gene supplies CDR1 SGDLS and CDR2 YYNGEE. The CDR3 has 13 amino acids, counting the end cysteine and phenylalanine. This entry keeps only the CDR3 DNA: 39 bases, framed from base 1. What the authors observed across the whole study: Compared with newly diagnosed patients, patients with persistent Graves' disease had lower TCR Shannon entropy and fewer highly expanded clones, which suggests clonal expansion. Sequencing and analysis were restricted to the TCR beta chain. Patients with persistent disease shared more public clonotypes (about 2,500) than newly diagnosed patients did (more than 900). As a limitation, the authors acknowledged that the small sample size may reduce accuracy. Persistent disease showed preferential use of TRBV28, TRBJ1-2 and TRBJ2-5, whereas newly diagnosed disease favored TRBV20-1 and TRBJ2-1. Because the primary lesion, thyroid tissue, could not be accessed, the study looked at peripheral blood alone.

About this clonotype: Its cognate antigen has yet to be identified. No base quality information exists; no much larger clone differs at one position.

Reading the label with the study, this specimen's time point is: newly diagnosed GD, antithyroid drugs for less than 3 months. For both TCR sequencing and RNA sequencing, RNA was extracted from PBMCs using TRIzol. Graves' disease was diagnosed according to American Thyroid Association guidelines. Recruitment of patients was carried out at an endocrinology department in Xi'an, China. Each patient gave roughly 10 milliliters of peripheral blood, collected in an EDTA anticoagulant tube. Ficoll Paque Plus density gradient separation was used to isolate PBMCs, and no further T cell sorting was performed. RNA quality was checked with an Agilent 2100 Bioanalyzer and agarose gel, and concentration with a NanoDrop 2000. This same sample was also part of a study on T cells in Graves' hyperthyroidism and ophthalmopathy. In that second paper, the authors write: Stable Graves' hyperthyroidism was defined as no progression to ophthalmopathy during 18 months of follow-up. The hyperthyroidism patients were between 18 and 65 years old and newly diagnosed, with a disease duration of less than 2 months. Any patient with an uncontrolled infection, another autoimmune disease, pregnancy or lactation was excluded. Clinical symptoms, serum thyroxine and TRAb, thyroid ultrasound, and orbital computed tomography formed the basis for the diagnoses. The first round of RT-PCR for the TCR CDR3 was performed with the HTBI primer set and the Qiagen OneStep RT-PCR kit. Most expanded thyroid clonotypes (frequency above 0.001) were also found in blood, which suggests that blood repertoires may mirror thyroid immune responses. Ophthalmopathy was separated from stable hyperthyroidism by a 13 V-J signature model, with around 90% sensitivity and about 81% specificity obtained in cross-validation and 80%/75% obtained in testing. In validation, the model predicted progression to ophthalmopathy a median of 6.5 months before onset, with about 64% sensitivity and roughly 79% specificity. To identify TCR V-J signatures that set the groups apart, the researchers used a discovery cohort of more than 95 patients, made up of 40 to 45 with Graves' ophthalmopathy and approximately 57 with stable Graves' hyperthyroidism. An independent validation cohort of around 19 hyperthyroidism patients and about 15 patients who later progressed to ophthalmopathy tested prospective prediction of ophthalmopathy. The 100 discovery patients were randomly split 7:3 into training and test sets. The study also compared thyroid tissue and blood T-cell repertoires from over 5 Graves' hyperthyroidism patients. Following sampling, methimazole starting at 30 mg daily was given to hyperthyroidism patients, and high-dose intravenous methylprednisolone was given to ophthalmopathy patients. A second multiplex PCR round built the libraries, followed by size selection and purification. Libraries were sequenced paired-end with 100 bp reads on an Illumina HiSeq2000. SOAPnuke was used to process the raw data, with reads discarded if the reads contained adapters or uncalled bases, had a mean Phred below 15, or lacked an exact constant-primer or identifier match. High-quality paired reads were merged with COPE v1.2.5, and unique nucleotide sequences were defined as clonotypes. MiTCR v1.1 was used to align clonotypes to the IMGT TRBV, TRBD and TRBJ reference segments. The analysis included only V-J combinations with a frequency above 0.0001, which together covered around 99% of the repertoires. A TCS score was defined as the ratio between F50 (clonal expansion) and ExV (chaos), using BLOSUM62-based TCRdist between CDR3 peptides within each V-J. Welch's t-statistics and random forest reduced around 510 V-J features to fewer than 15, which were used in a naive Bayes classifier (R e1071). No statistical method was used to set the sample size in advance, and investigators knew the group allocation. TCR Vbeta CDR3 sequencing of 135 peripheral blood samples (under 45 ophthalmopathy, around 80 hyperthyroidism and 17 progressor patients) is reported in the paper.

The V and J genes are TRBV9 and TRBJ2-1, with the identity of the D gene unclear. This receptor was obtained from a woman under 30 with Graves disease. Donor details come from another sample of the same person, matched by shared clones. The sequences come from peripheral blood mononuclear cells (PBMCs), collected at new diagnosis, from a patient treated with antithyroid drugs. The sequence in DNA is TGTGCCAGCAGCGTAACAGTACAATGGGAGCAGTTCTTC. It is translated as CASSVTVQWEQFF.